This T cell receptor beta chain was captured in a study of T cell changes during pregnancy in multiple sclerosis. The protocol was immunoSEQ multiplex PCR, while the TCRdb copy is restricted to in-frame clones and leaves out a portion. Of over 30,000 clones in the sample, roughly 90% were seen once. The CDR3 has 17 amino acids. V was cut by 3 bases and J by 4 bases, with 19 bases left in between. Per the germline V gene, CDR1 is MNHEY and CDR2 is SMNVEV (reference sequence). The rearrangement links TRBV27 to TRBJ2-4; tentative D call: TRBD1 (7 bases). The TCR was taken from a female donor with multiple sclerosis, enrolled in a pregnancy study. The sample consisted of CD8+ T cells from peripheral blood mononuclear cells, taken in the third trimester of pregnancy. The CDR3 region is CASSLGGPGGTKNIQYF. The CDR3 DNA reads TGTGCCAGCAGTTTGGGGGGACCAGGGGGGACGAAAAACATTCAGTACTTC.